The rows below give T cell receptor beta chains drawn from one sample of a study of neurological immune-mediated disorders. In TCRdb, the 5' RACE reads were re-called with MiXCR into one record per CDR3 protein. The repertoire holds approximately 32,000 distinct CDR3 sequences, more than 14% seen once, with roughly 27% in the top ten. Sequenced material: PBMCs. These receptors all come from a man in his sixties or seventies in good health. Both conserved end residues are part of each CDR3. The order of the fields is clone size, V gene, J gene, D gene, CDR3 DNA, CDR3 protein. The D gene is left open where the match is weak. Expanded clones are given a class, and other clones once, few, many or no size at all.

clone size: few; V gene: TRBV24-1; J gene: TRBJ2-2; D gene: -; CDR3 DNA: TGTGCCACCAGTGATACGGGACTGAACGGGGAGCTGTTTTTT; CDR3 protein: CATSDTGLNGELFF
clone size: -; V gene: TRBV7-2; J gene: TRBJ1-2; D gene: TRBD1; CDR3 DNA: TGTGCCAGCATCAGACGGACCGACAGGGATTATGGCTACACCTTC; CDR3 protein: CASIRRTDRDYGYTF
clone size: medium-sized; V gene: TRBV7-9; J gene: TRBJ1-6; D gene: -; CDR3 DNA: TGTGCCAGCAGCTTAGATAATTCACCCCTCCACTTT; CDR3 protein: CASSLDNSPLHF
clone size: many; V gene: TRBV29-1; J gene: TRBJ2-5; D gene: TRBD1; CDR3 DNA: TGCAGCGTTGACCCGGGACAGCAAGAGACCCAGTACTTC; CDR3 protein: CSVDPGQQETQYF
clone size: many; V gene: TRBV10-3; J gene: TRBJ2-7; D gene: TRBD2; CDR3 DNA: TGTGCCATCAGTGTCGGATATGTCGGGGGGAACTCCTACGAGCAGTACTTC; CDR3 protein: CAISVGYVGGNSYEQYF
clone size: few; V gene: TRBV20-1; J gene: TRBJ1-3; D gene: -; CDR3 DNA: TGCAGTGCTAGAGATCGGGGGAGGCTAGGAAACACCATATATTTT; CDR3 protein: CSARDRGRLGNTIYF
clone size: many; V gene: TRBV6-5; J gene: TRBJ1-1; D gene: -; CDR3 DNA: TGTGCCAGCAGTCAGCGACAATTGAACACTGAAGCTTTCTTT; CDR3 protein: CASSQRQLNTEAFF
clone size: many; V gene: TRBV20-1; J gene: TRBJ2-3; D gene: TRBD2; CDR3 DNA: TGCAGTGCTCACCGGGGCCTCGGGGGGAACACAGATACGCAGTATTTT; CDR3 protein: CSAHRGLGGNTDTQYF
clone size: many; V gene: TRBV9; J gene: TRBJ1-6; D gene: -; CDR3 DNA: TGTGCCAGCAGCGTAGGGGACACCGGAAGCGGCGGATCACCCCTCCACTTT; CDR3 protein: CASSVGDTGSGGSPLHF
clone size: -; V gene: TRBV6-1; J gene: TRBJ1-1; D gene: TRBD1; CDR3 DNA: TGTGCCAGCAGTGAACTGGGGACAGGGGGATTGGGGGCTTTCTTT; CDR3 protein: CASSELGTGGLGAFF
clone size: many; V gene: TRBV19; J gene: TRBJ2-7; D gene: -; CDR3 DNA: TGTGCCAGTAGTATAGTGGGCAGCTCCTACGAGCAGTACTTC; CDR3 protein: CASSIVGSSYEQYF
clone size: few; V gene: TRBV6-2/TRBV6-3; J gene: TRBJ1-4; D gene: -; CDR3 DNA: TGTGCCAGCAGTTACTCCAGGACATATGCAACTAATGAAAAACTGTTTTTT; CDR3 protein: CASSYSRTYATNEKLFF
clone size: many; V gene: TRBV7-2; J gene: TRBJ1-1; D gene: -; CDR3 DNA: TGTGCCAGCAGCTTAAAAAGGGGGATGAACACTGAAGCTTTCTTT; CDR3 protein: CASSLKRGMNTEAFF
clone size: many; V gene: TRBV27; J gene: TRBJ1-6; D gene: -; CDR3 DNA: TGTGCCAGCAGTTTAGTCCCCCCAGGGGAGGGCTCACCCCTCCACTTT; CDR3 protein: CASSLVPPGEGSPLHF
clone size: many; V gene: TRBV5-1; J gene: TRBJ1-4; D gene: -; CDR3 DNA: TGCGCCAGCAGCTCGGGCCAACCCGGAGCAACTAATGAAAAACTGTTTTTT; CDR3 protein: CASSSGQPGATNEKLFF
clone size: many; V gene: TRBV27; J gene: TRBJ2-7; D gene: -; CDR3 DNA: TGTGCCAGCAGACTTAATCGGGGCGCCTACGAGCAGTACTTC; CDR3 protein: CASRLNRGAYEQYF
clone size: many; V gene: TRBV7-8; J gene: TRBJ2-7; D gene: -; CDR3 DNA: TGTGCCAGCAGCCTCAGAGAGGGTGACGAGCAGTACTTC; CDR3 protein: CASSLREGDEQYF
clone size: -; V gene: TRBV12-3/TRBV12-4; J gene: TRBJ1-5; D gene: -; CDR3 DNA: TGTGCCAGTAGTCCGTACAGCAATCAGCCCCAGCATTTT; CDR3 protein: CASSPYSNQPQHF
clone size: many; V gene: TRBV20-1; J gene: TRBJ2-5; D gene: TRBD1; CDR3 DNA: TGCAGTGCTAGGGGGGACAGGGGCCGTCAAGAGACCCAGTACTTC; CDR3 protein: CSARGDRGRQETQYF
clone size: many; V gene: TRBV20-1; J gene: TRBJ2-1; D gene: -; CDR3 DNA: TGCAGTGCTAGACCGAGGGACAGGCCAACGGGGGGGCAGTTCTTC; CDR3 protein: CSARPRDRPTGGQFF
clone size: many; V gene: TRBV5-1; J gene: TRBJ2-2; D gene: -; CDR3 DNA: TGCGCCAGCAGCGCGGGACCACAAAGAAAGGGCACCGGGGAGCTGTTTTTT; CDR3 protein: CASSAGPQRKGTGELFF
clone size: few; V gene: TRBV7-6; J gene: TRBJ2-5; D gene: TRBD1; CDR3 DNA: TGTGCCAGCAGCCCCCGGACAGGGGCACAAGAGACCCAGTACTTC; CDR3 protein: CASSPRTGAQETQYF
clone size: many; V gene: TRBV20-1; J gene: TRBJ2-6; D gene: -; CDR3 DNA: TGCAGTGCTAGAGATGGGGTCTCTGGGGCCAACGTCCTGACTTTC; CDR3 protein: CSARDGVSGANVLTF
clone size: once; V gene: TRBV19; J gene: TRBJ2-7; D gene: -; CDR3 DNA: TGTGCCAGTAGCCAGGACAGAAGGAGCTACGAGCAGTACTTC; CDR3 protein: CASSQDRRSYEQYF
clone size: many; V gene: TRBV7-7; J gene: TRBJ2-3; D gene: -; CDR3 DNA: TGTGCCAGCAGCCAGGGCGTGGGGGGCACAGATACGCAGTATTTT; CDR3 protein: CASSQGVGGTDTQYF
clone size: many; V gene: TRBV12-3/TRBV12-4; J gene: TRBJ1-5; D gene: TRBD1; CDR3 DNA: TGTGCCAGCAGTACTTACAGGGGTCAGCCCCAGCATTTT; CDR3 protein: CASSTYRGQPQHF
clone size: many; V gene: TRBV5-1; J gene: TRBJ1-2; D gene: TRBD1; CDR3 DNA: TGCGCCAGCAGCTGGGGGGACAGGGAGGAGGGCTACACCTTC; CDR3 protein: CASSWGDREEGYTF
clone size: many; V gene: TRBV18; J gene: TRBJ2-7; D gene: -; CDR3 DNA: TGTGCCAGCTCACCACGGGGGGATTCCTACGAGCAGTACTTC; CDR3 protein: CASSPRGDSYEQYF
clone size: many; V gene: TRBV9; J gene: TRBJ1-5; D gene: -; CDR3 DNA: TGTGCCAGCAGCGTAGATCCACAACAGCCCCAGCATTTT; CDR3 protein: CASSVDPQQPQHF